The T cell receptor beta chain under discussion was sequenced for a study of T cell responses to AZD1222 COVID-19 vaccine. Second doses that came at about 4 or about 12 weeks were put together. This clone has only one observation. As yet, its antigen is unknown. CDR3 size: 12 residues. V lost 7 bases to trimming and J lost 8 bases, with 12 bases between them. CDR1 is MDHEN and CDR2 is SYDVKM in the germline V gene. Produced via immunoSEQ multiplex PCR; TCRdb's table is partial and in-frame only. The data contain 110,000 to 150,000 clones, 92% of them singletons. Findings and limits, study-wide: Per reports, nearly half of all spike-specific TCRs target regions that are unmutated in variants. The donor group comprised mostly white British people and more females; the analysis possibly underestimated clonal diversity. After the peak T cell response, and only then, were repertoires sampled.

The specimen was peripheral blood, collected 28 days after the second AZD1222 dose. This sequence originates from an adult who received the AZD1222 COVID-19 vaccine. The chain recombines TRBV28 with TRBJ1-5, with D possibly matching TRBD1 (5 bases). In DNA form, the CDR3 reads TGTGCCAGCACCAGGGCAACGGAGCCCCAGCATTTT. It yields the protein CASTRATEPQHF.